The 9 T cell receptor beta chains listed next were all sequenced from one sample in a study of beta chain features in type 1 diabetes. Of the isolated RNA, all was reverse transcribed, and so the sequenced material was expressed TCRB transcripts. Here immunoSEQ multiplex PCR was the method, and the copy in TCRdb shows in-frame clones only, minus some. The sample carries about 350,000 clones, around a fifth recorded once. Sequencing used naive CD4+ T cells from blood. These receptors were obtained from a woman aged 18-30 years in good health.

This clone was seen a handful of times. The rearrangement links TRBV29-1 to TRBJ2-4, with D uncertain. The CDR3 runs to 15 residues. Germline V gene sequence: CDR1 SQVTM, CDR2 ANQGSEA. The V end lost 4 bases, the J end lost 1 base, and 14 bases lay between the germline ends. The chain's CDR3 is CSVARRGLAKNIQYF. In DNA form, the CDR3 reads TGCAGCGTTGCGAGGAGAGGTTTGGCCAAAAACATTCAGTACTTC.

This clone turned up a few times. The gene calls are TRBV4-2 and TRBJ1-5, with D tentatively TRBD1 (6 bases). Germline V gene lookup returns CDR1 LGHNA and CDR2 YNFKEQ. The ends were cut back, 4 bases at V and 2 bases at J, with 18 bases in the middle. CDR3 length equals 17 residues. The CDR3 DNA reads as TGTGCCAGCAGCCCCCGAACCGGGGGGGGCGGCAATCAGCCCCAGCATTTT. Translated, it gives CASSPRTGGGGNQPQHF.

This clone was counted between two and nine times. This chain joins TRBV6-5 and TRBJ1-2; D remains ambiguous. The CDR3 is 14 residues long. Germline values: CDR1 MNHEY, CDR2 SVGAGI. V was clipped by 0 bases and J by 5 bases, with 10 bases between them. The DNA for the CDR3 is TGTGCCAGCAGTTACTCGAGGACGGGATATGGCTACACCTTC. This gives the protein CASSYSRTGYGYTF.

CDR3 DNA: TGTGCCAGCAGCTACAGGGGAGATCAGCCCCAGCATTTT. It specifies CASSYRGDQPQHF. V and J are TRBV27 and TRBJ1-5; the match to TRBD1 covers 7 bases. Germline V gene data show CDR1 as MNHEY and CDR2 as SMNVEV (reference sequence). Losses at the gene ends were 6 bases for V and 5 bases for J; bases not matched to a gene: 4. The CDR3 has 13 residues.

The rearrangement joins TRBV30 to TRBJ1-1; D is unresolved. The CDR3 has 11 residues. Looked up from germline, CDR1 is GTSNPN and CDR2 is SVGIG (reference sequence). Trimming took off 0 bases at V and 7 bases at J, with 6 bases between the two ends. CDR3 sequence (DNA): TGTGCCTGGAGTGTACAAAGTGAAGCTTTCTTT. Translated: CAWSVQSEAFF.

This clone showed up just a few times. The V gene is TRBV15, the J gene TRBJ2-6; the D gene is possibly TRBD2 (5 bases). This CDR3 is built from 18 residues. Trimming took off 0 bases at V and 2 bases at J, with 14 bases between the two ends. Germline CDR1 LNHNV, CDR2 YYDKDF (reference sequence). As DNA, the CDR3 is TGTGCCACCAGCAGAGATCTAGGGAGCCCCACTGGGGCCAACGTCCTGACTTTC. Translation: CATSRDLGSPTGANVLTF. The whole variable domain, filled in from reference TRBV15 and TRBJ2-6, reads DAMVIQNPRYQVTQFGKPVTLSCSQTLNHNVMYWYQQKSSQAPKLLFHYYDKDFNNEADTPDNFQSRRPNTSFCFLDIRSPGLGDTAMYLCATSRDLGSPTGANVLTFGAGSRLTVL.

The CDR3 DNA sequence: TGTGCCAGCAGTTACGCGGGTCCGACCTACAATGAGCAGTTCTTC. It translates to CASSYAGPTYNEQFF. This sequence joins TRBV6-5 and TRBJ2-1, with TRBD2 as a possible D gene (5 bases). Germline-derived CDR1 and CDR2 are MNHEY and SVGAGI. The CDR3 sequence is 15 residues long. Between the trimmed V and J ends, which lost 2 bases and 2 bases, there was a span of 10 bases.

The chain has TRBV5-1 and TRBJ2-5; 8 bases agree with TRBD2. CDR3 size: 16 residues. The V segment lost 0 bases and the J segment 5 bases; nucleotides outside the gene matches: 9. CDR1 is SGHRS and CDR2 is YFSETQ in the germline V gene. The CDR3 region has the DNA TGCGCCAGCAGCTTGGAGTACGGGGGGGCTGGGGAGACCCAGTACTTC. Translating gives CASSLEYGGAGETQYF.

This clone was found a few times. The genes are TRBV27 and TRBJ1-2; 8 bases fit TRBD1. The CDR3 sequence is 14 residues long. Germline V CDR1 and CDR2: MNHEY, SMNVEV (reference sequence). The V segment lost 5 bases and the J segment 6 bases; nucleotides outside the gene matches: 8. In DNA form, the CDR3 reads TGTGCCAGCAGTCTCCGGACAGGGCCGGATGGCTACACCTTC. It translates to CASSLRTGPDGYTF.